These T cell receptor beta chains were read from a single sample in a study of blood T cell repertoires in COVID-19. Assay used: immunoSEQ multiplex PCR; TCRdb lists only in-frame clones, some missing. Of 350,000 to 400,000 clones listed, 89% are singletons. Sequencing was performed on PBMCs or T cells enriched from blood (not recorded which). The receptors were sampled from a woman aged 30 to 39 who had recovered from COVID-19. CDR3s include the opening cysteine and the closing phenylalanine or tryptophan. The order of the fields is clone size, D gene, J gene, V gene, CDR3 protein, CDR3 DNA. D genes are given only for firm matches. Part of the rows lack a size; the others show once, few, many or a class for expanded clones.

clone size: .
D gene: .
J gene: TRBJ1-1
V gene: TRBV9
CDR3 protein: CASSPSGATEAFF
CDR3 DNA: TGTGCCAGCAGCCCCTCGGGAGCCACTGAAGCTTTCTTT

clone size: .
D gene: TRBD1
J gene: TRBJ1-4
V gene: TRBV7-9
CDR3 protein: CASSWDRDLYF
CDR3 DNA: TGTGCCAGCAGCTGGGACAGGGACTTATATTTT

clone size: .
D gene: TRBD2
J gene: TRBJ2-1
V gene: TRBV5-1
CDR3 protein: CASSSGRDRYNEQFF
CDR3 DNA: TGCGCCAGCAGCTCGGGGAGGGACCGATACAATGAGCAGTTCTTC

clone size: .
D gene: TRBD2
J gene: TRBJ2-1
V gene: TRBV5-1
CDR3 protein: CASSLDGLAGGYNEQFF
CDR3 DNA: TGCGCCAGCAGCTTGGACGGACTAGCGGGGGGCTACAATGAGCAGTTCTTC

clone size: .
D gene: .
J gene: TRBJ1-2
V gene: TRBV4-3
CDR3 protein: CASSSEGGVPNYGYTF
CDR3 DNA: TGCGCCAGCAGCTCAGAGGGAGGGGTCCCTAACTATGGCTACACCTTC

clone size: .
D gene: TRBD2
J gene: TRBJ2-2
V gene: TRBV5-4
CDR3 protein: CASSYLRTSGGDTGELFF
CDR3 DNA: TGTGCCAGCAGCTACCTACGGACTAGCGGGGGCGACACCGGGGAGCTGTTTTTT

clone size: .
D gene: TRBD1
J gene: TRBJ1-2
V gene: TRBV6-5
CDR3 protein: CASKHNSGQLYGYTF
CDR3 DNA: TGTGCCAGCAAACATAACTCGGGACAGCTCTATGGCTACACCTTC

clone size: once
D gene: TRBD2
J gene: TRBJ2-5
V gene: TRBV9
CDR3 protein: CASSAGTTLETQYF
CDR3 DNA: TGTGCCAGCAGCGCCGGGACTACCCTGGAGACCCAGTACTTC

clone size: .
D gene: .
J gene: TRBJ1-1
V gene: TRBV5-1
CDR3 protein: CASSLRGQGNTEAFF
CDR3 DNA: TGCGCCAGCAGCTTGAGGGGTCAGGGGAACACTGAAGCTTTCTTT

clone size: once
D gene: .
J gene: TRBJ1-1
V gene: TRBV12-5
CDR3 protein: CASGLSQGEAFF
CDR3 DNA: TGTGCTAGTGGTTTGTCCCAGGGTGAAGCTTTCTTT

clone size: .
D gene: .
J gene: TRBJ1-3
V gene: TRBV6-5
CDR3 protein: CASSSMSRGNTIYF
CDR3 DNA: TGTGCCAGCAGTTCTATGTCGCGGGGAAACACCATATATTTT

clone size: .
D gene: .
J gene: TRBJ2-7
V gene: TRBV30
CDR3 protein: CAWTRGISSYEQYF
CDR3 DNA: TGTGCCTGGACCCGGGGGATAAGCTCCTACGAGCAGTACTTC

clone size: .
D gene: TRBD2
J gene: TRBJ2-3
V gene: TRBV10-3
CDR3 protein: CAISDGTSGIGTDTQYF
CDR3 DNA: TGTGCCATCAGTGACGGGACTAGCGGGATCGGCACAGATACGCAGTATTTT

clone size: .
D gene: TRBD1
J gene: TRBJ1-2
V gene: TRBV7-8
CDR3 protein: CASSFATGDYGYTF
CDR3 DNA: TGTGCCAGCAGCTTTGCGACAGGGGACTATGGCTACACCTTC

clone size: .
D gene: .
J gene: TRBJ1-2
V gene: TRBV11-2
CDR3 protein: CASSGFPQATNYGYTF
CDR3 DNA: TGTGCCAGCAGCGGATTCCCCCAGGCCACGAACTATGGCTACACCTTC

clone size: .
D gene: TRBD2
J gene: TRBJ2-2
V gene: TRBV5-1
CDR3 protein: CASSYPGTRDTGELFF
CDR3 DNA: TGCGCCAGCAGCTATCCCGGGACTAGAGACACCGGGGAGCTGTTTTTT

clone size: .
D gene: TRBD1
J gene: TRBJ1-5
V gene: TRBV4-2
CDR3 protein: CASSHGTGDAQPQHF
CDR3 DNA: TGTGCCAGCAGCCACGGGACAGGGGATGCTCAGCCCCAGCATTTT

clone size: once
D gene: .
J gene: TRBJ2-7
V gene: TRBV29-1
CDR3 protein: CSVESPPGGGVEQYF
CDR3 DNA: TGCAGCGTTGAATCTCCACCTGGGGGCGGTGTCGAGCAGTACTTC

clone size: .
D gene: .
J gene: TRBJ1-1
V gene: TRBV5-4
CDR3 protein: CASSLGPGDTEAFF
CDR3 DNA: TGTGCCAGCAGCTTGGGGCCGGGGGACACTGAAGCTTTCTTT

clone size: .
D gene: TRBD1
J gene: TRBJ1-2
V gene: TRBV6-2/TRBV6-3
CDR3 protein: CASSYGQGGGYTF
CDR3 DNA: TGTGCCAGCAGTTACGGACAGGGGGGAGGCTACACCTTC